The 7 T cell receptor beta chains reported below all come from one sample, sequenced in a study of CD8 T cells in ankylosing spondylitis. One entry per CDR3 protein, called by TCRdb with MiXCR from the 5' RACE reads. This table has more than 60,000 distinct CDR3 sequences, over 4% appearing once. Sequenced input: blood, either unsorted or a sorted T cell fraction (not recorded which). These receptors were obtained from a male donor with ankylosing spondylitis or in good health (not recorded which).

This clonotype was seen ten or more times. V usage is TRBV29-1 and J usage is TRBJ1-1; 7 bases are a match to TRBD1. The CDR3 spans 11 residues. The V segment lost 7 bases and the J segment 5 bases; nucleotides outside the gene matches: 4. Germline assignment: CDR1 SQVTM and CDR2 ANQGSEA. The CDR3, as DNA: TGCAGCGGCAGACAGGGAACTGAAGCTTTCTTT. It yields the protein CSGRQGTEAFF.

This clonotype showed up many times. V usage is TRBV2 and J usage is TRBJ2-7; 7 nucleotides line up with TRBD2. With V trimmed by 2 bases and J by 8 bases, 3 bases remained unmatched. This CDR3 region has 12 residues. The germline gives CDR1 SNHLY, CDR2 FYNNEI. In DNA, the CDR3 is TGTGCCAGCAGTGAAATAAGCGGGAAGCAGTACTTC. Protein: CASSEISGKQYF.

This clonotype was counted many times. The V and J genes are TRBV20-1 and TRBJ2-3; D remains ambiguous. V lost 6 bases and J 6 bases, leaving 10 bases between the germline ends. In germline, CDR1 is DFQATT, CDR2 SNEGSKA (reference sequence). There are 11 residues in the CDR3. For the CDR3, the DNA is TGCAGTGCCCCGACTCTGGATACGCAGTATTTT. Amino acids: CSAPTLDTQYF.

The table lists this clonotype with many counts. The DNA of the CDR3 is TGTGCCAGTAGTACCCGATCTGAGACGGGAAACTATGGCTACACCTTC. This translates into CASSTRSETGNYGYTF. V usage is TRBV19 and J usage is TRBJ1-2; D gene unclear. CDR1 LNHDA and CDR2 SQIVND come from the germline V gene (reference sequence). V was pared by 4 bases and J by 2 bases, with 17 bases between. The CDR3 covers 16 residues.

This clonotype was counted many times. Here the CDR3 reads CASSLQGQTPLHF. CDR3 sequence (DNA): TGTGCCAGCAGCTTACAGGGACAGACACCCCTCCACTTT. This chain uses TRBV27 with TRBJ1-6; 7 positions match TRBD1. Germline CDR1 and CDR2: MNHEY and SMNVEV (reference sequence). The CDR3 length is 13 residues. With 6 bases clipped from V and 11 bases from J, the junction kept 7 bases outside the gene matches.

In its sample, this clonotype was seen many times. For the CDR3, the DNA is TGCGCCAGCAGCGGATCCGGGACAGTTCAAGAGACCCAGTACTTC. Amino acids: CASSGSGTVQETQYF. The J gene is TRBJ2-5, the V gene TRBV5-1; 7 nucleotides line up with TRBD1. From germline, CDR1 is SGHRS and CDR2 YFSETQ. The CDR3 sequence is 15 residues long. V shed 4 bases and J 2 bases; nucleotides not matched to a gene: 8. The full variable domain, completed using reference TRBV5-1 and TRBJ2-5, is KAGVTQTPRYLIKTRGQQVTLSCSPISGHRSVSWYQQTPGQGLQFLFEYFSETQRNKGNFPGRFSGRQFSNSRSEMNVSTLELGDSALYLCASSGSGTVQETQYFGPGTRLLVL.

This clonotype was seen repeatedly, ten times or more. This chain links TRBV5-6 with TRBJ1-5; D remains unclear. The V gene's germline CDR1 is SGHDT and CDR2 YYEEEE. V was shortened by 2 bases and J by 9 bases, with 12 bases between the two germline ends. This CDR3 spans 13 amino acids. The CDR3 sequence: CASSFGPPGPQHF. DNA of the CDR3: TGTGCCAGCAGCTTCGGGCCCCCAGGGCCCCAGCATTTT.